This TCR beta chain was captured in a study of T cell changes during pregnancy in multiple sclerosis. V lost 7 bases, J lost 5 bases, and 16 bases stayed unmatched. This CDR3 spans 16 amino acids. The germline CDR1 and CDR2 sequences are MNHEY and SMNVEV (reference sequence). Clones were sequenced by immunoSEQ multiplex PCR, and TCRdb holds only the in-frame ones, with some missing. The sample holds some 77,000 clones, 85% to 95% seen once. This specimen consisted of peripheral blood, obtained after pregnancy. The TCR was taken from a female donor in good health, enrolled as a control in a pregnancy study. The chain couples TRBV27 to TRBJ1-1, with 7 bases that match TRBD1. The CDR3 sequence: CASTPDVGGGLTEAFF. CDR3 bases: TGTGCCAGCACCCCTGATGTAGGGGGCGGGTTAACTGAAGCTTTCTTT.